This T cell receptor (beta chain) came from a study of cytomegalovirus exposure and HLA in healthy donors. Whole-study findings and limits: A later analysis reportedly identified an Asian-associated ancestry cluster as carrying fewer N-insertions than the roughly 700-donor mean. No immune exposure information besides CMV serostatus was available. HLA alleles showed associations with around 15,000 TCR beta sequences in a later analysis, at a 0.05 false discovery rate.

This clone was detected a few times. Its target is unknown. The CDR3 covers 14 residues. V dropped 7 bases and J dropped 5 bases, with 12 bases sitting between them. Germline lookup yields CDR1 SGHAT and CDR2 FQNNGV. With 60 Vbeta and 13 Jbeta primers, the PCR was carried out. The assay was immunoSEQ multiplex PCR, and TCRdb's table has in-frame clones only and misses some. Among about 120,000 clones listed, under 80% were seen once. The sequence came from a woman aged 45-60 years in good health and CMV-seropositive. The sequenced material came from PBMCs. V gene TRBV11-2 combines with J gene TRBJ1-6, with D uncertain. This CDR3 is CASTLSLNNSPLHF. CDR3 coding DNA: TGTGCCAGCACCTTGAGTTTGAATAATTCACCCCTCCACTTT.